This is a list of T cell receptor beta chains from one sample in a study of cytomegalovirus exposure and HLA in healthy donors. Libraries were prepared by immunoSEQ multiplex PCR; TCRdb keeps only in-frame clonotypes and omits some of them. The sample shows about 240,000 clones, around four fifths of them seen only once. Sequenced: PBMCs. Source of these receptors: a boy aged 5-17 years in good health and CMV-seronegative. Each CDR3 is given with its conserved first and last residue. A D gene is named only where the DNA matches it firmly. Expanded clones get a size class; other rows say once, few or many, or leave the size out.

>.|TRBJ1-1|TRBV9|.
CASSVHRNTEAFF
TGTGCCAGCAGCGTACACAGGAACACTGAAGCTTTCTTT
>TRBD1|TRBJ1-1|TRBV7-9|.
CASSVRGWRAEAFF
TGTGCCAGCAGCGTCAGGGGGTGGCGGGCTGAAGCTTTCTTT
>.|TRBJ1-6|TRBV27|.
CASSLTKRGNGAPLHF
TGTGCCAGCAGTTTAACAAAACGAGGGAACGGGGCACCCCTCCACTTT
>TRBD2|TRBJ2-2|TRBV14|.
CASSQARLAGATTGELFF
TGTGCCAGCAGCCAAGCTCGGCTAGCGGGGGCGACTACCGGGGAGCTGTTTTTT
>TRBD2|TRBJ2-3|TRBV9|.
CASSVRAGGSDTQYF
TGTGCCAGCAGCGTCAGAGCGGGAGGGTCCGATACGCAGTATTTT
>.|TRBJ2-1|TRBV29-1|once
CSVEDNRAATYNEQFF
TGCAGCGTTGAAGATAACAGGGCCGCTACCTACAATGAGCAGTTCTTC
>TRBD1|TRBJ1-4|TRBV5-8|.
CASSLGRTGTNEKLFF
TGTGCCAGCAGCTTGGGACGGACAGGGACTAATGAAAAACTGTTTTTT
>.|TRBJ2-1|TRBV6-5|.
CASSLLERWGNEQFF
TGTGCCAGCAGTTTGCTTGAGCGGTGGGGCAATGAGCAGTTCTTC
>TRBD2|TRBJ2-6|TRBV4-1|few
CASSQGAPRGTGANVLTF
TGCGCCAGCAGCCAAGGGGCCCCGCGGGGGACTGGGGCCAACGTCCTGACTTTC
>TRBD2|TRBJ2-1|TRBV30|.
CAWTRTSGSGDEQFF
TGTGCCTGGACCCGGACTAGCGGGAGCGGGGATGAGCAGTTCTTC
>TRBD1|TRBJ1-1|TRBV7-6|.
CASSSFKRGRGWSTEAFF
TGTGCCAGCAGTTCCTTTAAGAGGGGCAGGGGGTGGAGCACTGAAGCTTTCTTT
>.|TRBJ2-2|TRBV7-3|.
CASSPGDTGELFF
TGTGCCAGCAGCCCAGGGGACACCGGGGAGCTGTTTTTT
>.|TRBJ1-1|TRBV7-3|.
CASSLLGEGYTEAFF
TGTGCCAGCAGCTTACTAGGGGAGGGGTACACTGAAGCTTTCTTT
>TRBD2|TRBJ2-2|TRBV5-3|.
CARRKTGTSGGTKDTGELFF
TGTGCCAGAAGAAAAACCGGGACTAGCGGGGGGACTAAGGACACCGGGGAGCTGTTTTTT
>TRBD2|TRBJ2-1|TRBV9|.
CASSTRLAGGVNEQFF
TGTGCCAGCAGCACACGACTAGCGGGAGGGGTTAATGAGCAGTTCTTC
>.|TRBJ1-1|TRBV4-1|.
CASSQGLWTEAFF
TGCGCCAGCAGCCAAGGGCTGTGGACTGAAGCTTTCTTT
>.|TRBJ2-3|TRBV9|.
CASSVAPVTDTQYF
TGTGCCAGCAGCGTAGCCCCCGTGACAGATACGCAGTATTTT
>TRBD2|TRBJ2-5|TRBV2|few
CATVIPGLAGAGYQETQYF
TGTGCCACCGTAATACCGGGACTAGCGGGGGCCGGGTACCAAGAGACCCAGTACTTC
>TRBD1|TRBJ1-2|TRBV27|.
CASSLSNRGPYGYTF
TGTGCCAGCAGTTTATCAAACAGGGGGCCCTATGGCTACACCTTC
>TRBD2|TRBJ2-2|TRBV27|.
CASSPRPGLANTGELFF
TGTGCCAGCAGTCCCCGGCCGGGACTAGCGAACACCGGGGAGCTGTTTTTT